Sequencing of this T cell receptor beta chain was carried out in a study of chemoradiotherapy in HPV16-positive cancers (dated by TCRdb to 2021 to 2024). Study-wide context: Candidate HPV-specific T-cell clones and common TCR motifs were defined through functional T-cell assays on cells from a couple of HPV16-positive patients. The study asked whether T-cell immunity to the HPV oncoproteins E6 and E7 changes during chemoradiotherapy and whether this immunity affects survival. Next, the candidate HPV-specific TCRs and motifs were followed in TCR repertoires from approximately 87 patients with HPV-related cancers. Points the paper makes about the study in general: Expansion of candidate HPV-specific clones and E7-related TCR motifs was observed in the tumor microenvironment during treatment, whereas no such expansion was observed for non-HPV-specific T cells. In HPV16-positive patients, expansion of HPV-responsive T cells during chemoradiotherapy was associated with improved recurrence-free survival. The functional definition of HPV-specific T cells was derived from only two HPV16-positive patients, and the survival association was reported for HPV16-positive patients.

The library was obtained by the immunoSEQ multiplex PCR assay. What TCRdb holds here is the immuneACCESS table cut down to in-frame rearrangements. Part of the clones is not present; checked against another copy, under half of the missing clones reflect an unresolved V gene, and the others are unexplained. The sample data list roughly 70,000 clones, and more than 70% of these were observed just once. The top ten clones comprise 4% to 4.5% of the sample. Repertoires were sampled repeatedly over the course of chemoradiotherapy so that clonal expansion in the tumor microenvironment could be followed. On this clone itself: Its antigen is still unknown. The record has no base qualities; no much larger clone is one base away.

The clonotype was recovered from a human donor with HPV-associated anogenital cancer. Sample: blood, taken from a patient who underwent chemoradiotherapy.

The DNA sequence is given as TGTGCCAGCAGTCCGGACAGGCATTCACCCCTCCACTTT. This yields the protein CASSPDRHSPLHF. The receptor chain draws on TRBV6-4 and TRBJ1-6; 7 nucleotides in the junction match TRBD1. Germline trimming amounts to 5 bases on V and 8 bases on J, with 3 as the count of junction bases outside the gene matches. The CDR3 sequence holds 13 residues, the cysteine and phenylalanine included. The sequence is cut down to CDR3 DNA, 39 bases in frame from base 1. The germline V gene yields MRHNA for CDR1 and SNTAGT for CDR2.